The entry that follows covers one TCR beta chain sequence. Its target is not known. This sample was included in a study of T cell responses to AZD1222 COVID-19 vaccine. Overall study results and limits: Sampling that yielded the repertoires occurred only after the peak T cell response. Epitopes outside B.1.351 and B.1.1.7 mutated regions reportedly drew nearly half of spike TCRs. Baseline serology detected seropositivity in only six or seven AZD1222 recipients. Clonal diversity may have been underestimated, and the donors were mostly white British, with more females than males.

CDR1 is PRHDT, CDR2 FYEKMQ, per germline (reference sequence). The CDR3 extends over 14 amino acids. With V trimmed by 5 bases and J by 2 bases, 5 bases remained unmatched. Using immunoSEQ multiplex PCR, the repertoire was profiled, and TCRdb retains in-frame clones only, with some absent. The sample lists 150,000 to 200,000 clones; around nine tenths were seen once. Sequences were derived from peripheral blood, sampled on day 0 of AZD1222 vaccination. This receptor was obtained from an adult in good health. The chain has TRBV13 and TRBJ2-7, with 8 bases aligning to TRBD1. The CDR3 DNA follows: TGTGCCAGCAGCGCCGGACAGGGACCCTACGAGCAGTACTTC. This translates into CASSAGQGPYEQYF. Full variable domain (missing parts from reference TRBV13 and TRBJ2-7): AAGVIQSPRHLIKEKRETATLKCYPIPRHDTVYWYQQGPGQDPQFLISFYEKMQSDKGSIPDRFSAQQFSDYHSELNMSSLELGDSALYFCASSAGQGPYEQYFGPGTRLTVT.